This T cell receptor (beta chain) came from a study of blood T cell repertoires in COVID-19. Study information: COVID-19 samples collected from the United States, Italy and Spain covered acute and convalescent phases. Sample material is recorded as cDNA or gDNA derived from T cells, B-cell-depleted T cells, or PBMCs.

In the source study's methods: It was from reference gene primer amplification that nucleated cell counts were estimated. Profiled with immunoSEQ multiplex PCR; TCRdb holds only in-frame clones, not every one. V, J and clone size reflect that table, while D and trimming were determined from the DNA. The table includes roughly 50,000 clones, more than 70% detected once. The germline gives CDR1 MNHEY, CDR2 SMNVEV (reference sequence). V lost 5 bases and J 0 bases, leaving 13 bases between the germline ends. CDR3 length: 15 amino acids. The chain joins TRBV27 to TRBJ1-2; D is uncertain. This receptor was identified in a woman aged 60-75 years with acute or convalescent COVID-19. The sample comprised peripheral blood. The CDR3 region is CASSQAGETNYGYTF. The CDR3 bases are TGTGCCAGCAGTCAAGCGGGAGAAACTAACTATGGCTACACCTTC.